These 16 T cell receptor beta chains share one sample of origin, sequenced in a study of brain metastases from non-small cell lung cancer. The protocol was immunoSEQ multiplex PCR, while the TCRdb copy is restricted to in-frame clones and leaves out a portion. The table lists about 1,400 clones, 75% to 90% of them singletons. What was sequenced was primary lung tumor tissue. All receptors derive from a donor aged 40 or over with non-small cell lung cancer.

The chain has TRBV14 and TRBJ2-3; a possible D gene is TRBD2 (6 bases). Germline values: CDR1 SGHDN, CDR2 FVKESK. This CDR3 region has 18 residues. V was clipped by 4 bases and J by 2 bases, with 22 bases between them. In nucleotides, the CDR3 is TGTGCCAGCAGCCCCGCCGGTCGGCGGGGCCTCTCCACAGATACGCAGTATTTT. Translation gives CASSPAGRRGLSTDTQYF. The full variable domain, completed using reference TRBV14 and TRBJ2-3, is EAGVTQFPSHSVIEKGQTVTLRCDPISGHDNLYWYRRVMGKEIKFLLHFVKESKQDESGMPNNRFLAERTGGTYSTLKVQPAELEDSGVYFCASSPAGRRGLSTDTQYFGPGTRLTVL.

The chain recombines TRBV7-8 with TRBJ1-6, with D uncertain. Trimming shortened V by 2 bases and J by 10 bases, and 18 bases separated the two germline ends. The CDR3 totals 16 residues. Germline V gene sequence: CDR1 SGHVS, CDR2 FQNEAQ. The CDR3 region has the DNA TGTGCCAGCAGCTTAAATAGCGGGTTGTCTTTCTCACCCCTCCACTTT. This codes for CASSLNSGLSFSPLHF. The complete variable domain, with remaining parts taken from reference TRBV7-8 and TRBJ1-6, reads GAGVSQSPRYKVAKRGQDVALRCDPISGHVSLFWYQQALGQGPEFLTYFQNEAQLDKSGLPSDRFFAERPEGSVSTLKIQRTQQEDSAVYLCASSLNSGLSFSPLHFGNGTRLTVT.

This clone was seen once. The chain has TRBV6-2 or TRBV6-3 and TRBJ1-5; D may be TRBD1 (5 bases). The germline V and J ends were trimmed by 6 bases and 2 bases, with 14 bases remaining between them. This CDR3 region has 15 residues. Germline assignment: CDR1 MNHEY and CDR2 SVGEGT. The CDR3 DNA reads as TGTGCCAGCAGCCGGGACGTGGGAGGCAATCAGCCCCAGCATTTT. It yields the protein CASSRDVGGNQPQHF.

The rearrangement joins TRBV16 to TRBJ1-1; TRBD1 is a possible D gene (5 bases). The CDR3 runs to 14 residues. Per the germline V gene, CDR1 is KGHSY and CDR2 is FQNENV. V was trimmed by 1 base and J by 4 bases, leaving 10 bases between them. CDR3 region: CASSQWGTGTEAFF. The CDR3 DNA is TGTGCCAGCAGCCAATGGGGGACCGGCACTGAAGCTTTCTTT.

This clone qualifies as large. The rearrangement uses TRBV16 and TRBJ1-1; D gene ambiguous. The V end was cut by 0 bases, the J end by 0 bases, with 8 bases between. Per germline, CDR1 KGHSY and CDR2 FQNENV. The CDR3 has 15 residues. The chain's CDR3 is CASSQSGSMNTEAFF. The CDR3 region has the DNA TGTGCCAGCAGCCAATCGGGGAGCATGAACACTGAAGCTTTCTTT.

The rearrangement uses TRBV6-6 and TRBJ2-7, with unresolved D. Germline CDR1 reads MNHNY; CDR2 reads SVGAGI (reference sequence). Deletions cut 6 bases from V and 4 bases from J, with 13 bases between. The CDR3 sequence is 13 residues long. In nucleotides, the CDR3 is TGTGCCAGCAGGAAGGACGTTGTATACGAGCAGTACTTC. Translation gives CASRKDVVYEQYF.

This rearrangement joins TRBV5-4 to TRBJ1-1; 8 bases map to TRBD1. The V and J ends lost 4 bases and 0 bases, in that order; junction bases with no gene match: 2. In germline, CDR1 is SGHNT, CDR2 YYREEE (reference sequence). This CDR3 is built from 14 residues. The CDR3 is CASSRGQVNTEAFF. CDR3 coding DNA: TGTGCCAGCAGCCGGGGACAGGTGAACACTGAAGCTTTCTTT. The entire variable domain, with the rest obtained from reference TRBV5-4 and TRBJ1-1, is as follows: ETGVTQSPTHLIKTRGQQVTLRCSSQSGHNTVSWYQQALGQGPQFIFQYYREEENGRGNFPPRFSGLQFPNYSSELNVNALELDDSALYLCASSRGQVNTEAFFGQGTRLTVV.

This chain uses TRBV4-2 with TRBJ1-5; D is uncertain. The CDR3 totals 12 residues. V was cut by 2 bases and J by 7 bases, with 6 bases left in between. CDR1 and CDR2 from the germline V gene are LGHNA and YNFKEQ. The CDR3 DNA follows: TGTGCCAGCAGCCAACCCCACCAGCCCCAGCATTTT. Translated: CASSQPHQPQHF.

The rearrangement uses TRBV28 and TRBJ2-7; D unclear. V shed 1 base and J shed 7 bases, with 23 bases lying between them. Germline CDR1 and CDR2: MDHEN and SYDVKM. This CDR3 spans 17 amino acids. In DNA, the CDR3 is TGTGCCAGCAGTTTATTAACGGTCCCTCAACCTTCTCGGGAGCAGTACTTC. Its translation is CASSLLTVPQPSREQYF.

The genes are TRBV3-1 (or the pseudogene TRBV3-2) and TRBJ2-2, with 12 positions matching TRBD2. The trim removed 0 bases at V and 1 base at J, leaving 3 bases unmatched. The germline V gene has CDR1 LGHDT and CDR2 YNNKEL (reference sequence). The CDR3 has 18 residues. CDR3 bases: TGTGCCAGCAGCCAAGACAGGACTAGCGGGGTGAACACCGGGGAGCTGTTTTTT. This encodes CASSQDRTSGVNTGELFF.

The rearrangement uses TRBV29-1 and TRBJ1-6; D might be TRBD1 (6 bases). The germline V gene has CDR1 SQVTM and CDR2 ANQGSEA. There are 13 residues in the CDR3. The ends were cut back, 4 bases at V and 7 bases at J, with 11 bases in the middle. The chain's CDR3 is CSVGSGANSPLHF. The CDR3 DNA reads as TGCAGCGTTGGGTCGGGGGCGAATTCACCCCTCCACTTT.

The gene calls are TRBV7-9 and TRBJ1-2, with 9 bases matching TRBD1. Per germline, CDR1 SEHNR and CDR2 FQNEAQ (reference sequence). The CDR3 has 16 amino acids. V shed 2 bases, J shed 7 bases, and the junction held 11 bases outside the gene matches. CDR3 region: CASSLTRTGAQGGYTF. CDR3 in DNA: TGTGCCAGCAGCTTAACCCGGACAGGGGCGCAAGGTGGCTACACCTTC.

The chain recombines TRBV7-3 with TRBJ2-1; TRBD2 agrees at 10 bases. Germline assignment: CDR1 SGHTA and CDR2 FQGTGA. This CDR3 has 13 residues. V gave up 5 bases and J gave up 15 bases; unmatched junction bases: 10. The CDR3, as DNA: TGTGCCAGCAGCCCCGGCCAGCGGGGGGGCCTGTTCTTC. Protein sequence: CASSPGQRGGLFF.

This clone was recorded only once. J is TRBJ2-1 and V is TRBV29-1, with 9 bases fitting TRBD2. Unmatched junction bases numbered 8, after V lost 1 base and J lost 7 bases. The germline CDR1 and CDR2 sequences are SQVTM and ANQGSEA. This CDR3 spans 15 amino acids. CDR3 sequence: CSVEAQAGGPNEQFF. CDR3 DNA: TGCAGCGTTGAAGCTCAGGCGGGGGGGCCTAATGAGCAGTTCTTC.

V gene TRBV30 combines with J gene TRBJ1-1, with D possibly TRBD1 on 5 matching bases. V was clipped by 1 base and J by 5 bases, with 14 bases between them. This CDR3 spans 14 amino acids. CDR1 and CDR2 from the germline V gene are GTSNPN and SVGIG (reference sequence). The CDR3 protein is CAWSEGQGKTEAFF. CDR3 DNA: TGTGCCTGGAGTGAGGGGCAGGGCAAGACTGAAGCTTTCTTT.

The rearrangement links TRBV6-5 to TRBJ2-7, with D uncertain. V lost 6 bases and J 2 bases, leaving 14 bases between the germline ends. The CDR3 sequence is 14 residues long. Per the germline V gene, CDR1 is MNHEY and CDR2 is SVGAGI. The CDR3 sequence: CASSRGQEAYEQYF. In DNA, the CDR3 is TGTGCCAGCAGCCGCGGTCAGGAAGCCTACGAGCAGTACTTC.